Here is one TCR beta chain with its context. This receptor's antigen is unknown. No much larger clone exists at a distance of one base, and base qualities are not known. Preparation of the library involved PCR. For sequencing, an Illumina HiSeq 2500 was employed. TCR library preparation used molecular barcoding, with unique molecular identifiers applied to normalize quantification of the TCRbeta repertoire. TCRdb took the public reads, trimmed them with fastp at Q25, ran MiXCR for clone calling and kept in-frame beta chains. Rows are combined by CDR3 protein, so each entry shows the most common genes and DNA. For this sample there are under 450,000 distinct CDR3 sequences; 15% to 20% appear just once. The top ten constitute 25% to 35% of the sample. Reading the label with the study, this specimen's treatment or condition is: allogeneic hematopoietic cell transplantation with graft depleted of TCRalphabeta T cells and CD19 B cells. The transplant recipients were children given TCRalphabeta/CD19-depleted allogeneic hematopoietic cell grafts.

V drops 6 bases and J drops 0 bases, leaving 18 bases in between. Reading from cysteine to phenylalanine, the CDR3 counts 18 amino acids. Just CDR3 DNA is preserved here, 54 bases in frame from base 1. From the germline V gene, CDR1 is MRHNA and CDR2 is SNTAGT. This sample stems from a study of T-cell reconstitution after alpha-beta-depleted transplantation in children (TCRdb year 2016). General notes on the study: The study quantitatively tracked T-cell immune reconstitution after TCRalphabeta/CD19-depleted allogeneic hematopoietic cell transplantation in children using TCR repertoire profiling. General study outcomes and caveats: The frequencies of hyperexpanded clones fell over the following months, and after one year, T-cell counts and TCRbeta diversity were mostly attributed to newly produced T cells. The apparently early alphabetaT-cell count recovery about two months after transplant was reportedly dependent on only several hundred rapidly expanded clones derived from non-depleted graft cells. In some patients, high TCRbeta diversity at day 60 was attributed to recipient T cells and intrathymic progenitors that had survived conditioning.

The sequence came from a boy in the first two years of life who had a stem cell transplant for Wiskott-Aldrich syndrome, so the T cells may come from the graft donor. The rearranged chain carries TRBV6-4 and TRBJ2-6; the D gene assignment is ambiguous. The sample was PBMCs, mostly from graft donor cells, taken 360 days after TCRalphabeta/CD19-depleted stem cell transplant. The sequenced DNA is TGTGCCAGCAGGGACCGGGCAGGACCGTCCTCTGGGGCCAACGTCCTGACTTTC. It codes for CASRDRAGPSSGANVLTF.